This passage covers 2 T cell receptor beta chains from one sample sequenced in a study of human T cells and chemical hapten exposure. TCRdb reanalysed the RACE reads using MiXCR and keeps one entry per CDR3 protein. This repertoire shows around 80,000 distinct CDR3 sequences, roughly 8.6% found once; its top ten account for about 1.4%. The time point here: healthy volunteer bleed at 6 weeks. Extraction of total RNA was performed on unfractionated whole blood. Sequenced material: whole blood. The receptors were sampled from a male donor in good health. Some clones in this sample may be carry-over from other donors' samples.

This rearrangement joins TRBV29-1 to TRBJ1-3, with D unclear. V lost 1 base to trimming and J lost 0 bases, with 7 bases between them. The germline V gene has CDR1 SQVTM and CDR2 ANQGSEA. The CDR3 loop spans 14 amino acids. CDR3 DNA sequence: TGCAGCGTTGAAGTACCCAACTCTGGAAACACCATATATTTT. Translated, it gives CSVEVPNSGNTIYF.

This clonotype was detected a few times. V and J are TRBV10-3 and TRBJ1-2; D is unresolved. V was clipped by 0 bases and J by 0 bases, with 2 bases between them. Germline V gene sequence: CDR1 ENHRY, CDR2 SYGVKD. The CDR3 extends over 13 amino acids. The CDR3 protein is CAISESTNYGYTF. The CDR3 DNA reads as TGTGCCATCAGTGAGTCGACTAACTATGGCTACACCTTC.